A selection of T cell receptor beta chains follows, all from one sample in a study of CD8+ T cells in alopecia areata. Sequencing was performed with immunoSEQ multiplex PCR; in TCRdb, only in-frame clones are kept and a portion is missing. The table has under 70,000 clones, around 96% seen once. The sequenced sample was CD8+ T cells sorted from blood, obtained at week 0. The receptors shown here come from a human donor with alopecia areata. Each CDR3 is given with its conserved first and last residue. D genes are given only for firm matches. The size of a clone is reported for some rows only, either as once, few or many, or as a class for expanded clones.

clone_size	d_call	v_call	j_call	cdr3_aa	cdr3_nt
NA	NA	TRBV30	TRBJ2-7	CAYELDRQYF	TGTGCCTACGAATTGGACAGGCAGTACTTC
NA	TRBD1	TRBV4-2	TRBJ1-1	CASSQEPGQMNTEAFF	TGTGCCAGCAGCCAGGAGCCGGGACAGATGAACACTGAAGCTTTCTTT
NA	TRBD2	TRBV7-2	TRBJ2-5	CASSQRTSGGLQETQYF	TGTGCCAGCAGCCAGCGGACTAGCGGGGGCCTACAAGAGACCCAGTACTTC
NA	NA	TRBV4-1	TRBJ2-7	CASSQGQGWGLAARGNIDEQYF	TGCGCCAGCAGCCAAGGTCAGGGTTGGGGTCTAGCGGCAAGGGGGAATATCGACGAGCAGTACTTC
NA	TRBD1	TRBV23-1	TRBJ1-5	CASSRATGEESNQPQHF	TGCGCCAGCAGTCGAGCGACAGGGGAGGAGAGCAATCAGCCCCAGCATTTT
NA	NA	TRBV7-2	TRBJ2-7	CASSPRDGSYEQYF	TGTGCCAGCAGCCCTAGGGACGGTTCCTACGAGCAGTACTTC
NA	TRBD2	TRBV7-2	TRBJ2-3	CASSPSGGSTDTQYF	TGTGCCAGCAGCCCTAGCGGGGGTAGCACAGATACGCAGTATTTT
NA	TRBD1	TRBV11-1	TRBJ2-1	CASITSGGQGFNEQFF	TGTGCCAGCATCACTTCTGGGGGACAGGGATTCAATGAGCAGTTCTTC
NA	TRBD2	TRBV6-5	TRBJ2-7	CASSYGVAGVYEQYF	TGTGCCAGCAGTTACGGTGTAGCGGGGGTCTACGAGCAGTACTTC
NA	NA	TRBV27	TRBJ2-3	CASSWEESTDTQYF	TGTGCCAGCAGTTGGGAGGAAAGCACAGATACGCAGTATTTT
NA	NA	TRBV6-5	TRBJ1-1	CASYTNTEAFF	TGTGCCAGCTATACCAACACTGAAGCTTTCTTT
NA	TRBD1	TRBV29-1	TRBJ2-2	CSVDGAGGPGELFF	TGCAGCGTTGACGGGGCAGGGGGCCCCGGGGAGCTGTTTTTT
NA	NA	TRBV5-6	TRBJ1-1	CASTQWGGTEAFF	TGTGCCAGCACCCAATGGGGGGGAACTGAAGCTTTCTTT
NA	NA	TRBV5-4	TRBJ2-1	CASRVAGGTYNEQFF	TGTGCCAGCAGGGTAGCCGGGGGTACCTACAATGAGCAGTTCTTC
NA	TRBD2	TRBV6-5	TRBJ2-7	CASSLGGGSYEQYF	TGTGCCAGCAGCCTCGGGGGGGGATCCTACGAGCAGTACTTC
once	NA	TRBV2	TRBJ1-1	CASSERSGPNTEAFF	TGTGCCAGCAGTGAACGGTCTGGGCCGAACACTGAAGCTTTCTTT